The 29 T cell receptor beta chains in this list originate from one sample, sequenced in a study of identical twins. A single record per CDR3 protein comes from TCRdb applying MiXCR to the 5' RACE reads. The repertoire holds under 250,000 distinct CDR3 sequences, with roughly an eighth as singletons. The sample was also linked to a second study, of yellow fever vaccine responses in identical twins.

Sequencing was done on a sample of memory (CD45RO+) T cells sorted from blood. These receptors came from a woman between 18 and 29 years old in good health.

This clonotype showed up just a few times. The V call is TRBV3-1, the J call TRBJ1-2; a possible D gene is TRBD1 (5 bases). V lost 0 bases and J 3 bases, leaving 8 bases between the germline ends. The CDR3 extends over 14 amino acids. The germline V gene has CDR1 LGHDT and CDR2 YNNKEL (reference sequence). CDR3 sequence (DNA): TGTGCCAGCAGCCAAGAGGGGGGACACTATGGCTACACCTTC. Protein: CASSQEGGHYGYTF. Full variable domain (outside the CDR3, taken from reference TRBV3-1 and TRBJ1-2): DTAVSQTPKYLVTQMGNDKSIKCEQNLGHDTMYWYKQDSKKFLKIMFSYNNKELIINETVPNRFSPKSPDKAHLNLHINSLELGDSAVYFCASSQEGGHYGYTFGSGTRLTVV.

The CDR3 region has the DNA TGCAGTGCTACAGGGACACTGAGGAGCTCCTACGAGCAGTACTTC. Protein sequence: CSATGTLRSSYEQYF. The chain couples TRBV20-1 to TRBJ2-7; D is possibly TRBD1 (6 bases). V was shortened by 4 bases and J by 0 bases, with 16 bases between the two germline ends. Germline CDR1 DFQATT, CDR2 SNEGSKA (reference sequence). The CDR3 is made up of 15 amino acids.

Ten or more counts support this clonotype. J is TRBJ2-5 and V is TRBV12-5, with D unclear. The CDR3 has 10 residues. V lost 6 bases and J lost 7, with 6 bases in between. Germline loops: CDR1 LGHNT, CDR2 FRNRAP. Written as DNA, the CDR3 is TGTGCTAGTGGGCATTCGACCCAGTACTTC. Residues: CASGHSTQYF.

This clonotype has more than one count but fewer than ten. The DNA for the CDR3 is TGTGCCAGCAGCCACCTAGCGAGACACTACGAGCAGTACTTC. Its protein product is CASSHLARHYEQYF. This chain links TRBV6-2 or TRBV6-3 with TRBJ2-7, with TRBD2 as a possible D gene (6 bases). From germline, CDR1 is MNHEY and CDR2 SVGEGT. The CDR3 is 14 amino acids. Trimming removed 6 bases at V and 3 bases at J, with 15 bases between.

This chain uses TRBV2 with TRBJ1-5, with a tentative D call TRBD1 (5 bases). Germline V gene data show CDR1 as SNHLY and CDR2 as FYNNEI. V was clipped by 4 bases and J by 5 bases, with 12 bases between them. The length of the CDR3 is 14 residues. CDR3 coding DNA: TGTGCCAGCAGTGGCCAGGGAGGCGATCAGCCCCAGCATTTT. Residues: CASSGQGGDQPQHF. The complete variable domain, with remaining parts taken from reference TRBV2 and TRBJ1-5, reads EPEVTQTPSHQVTQMGQEVILRCVPISNHLYFYWYRQILGQKVEFLVSFYNNEISEKSEIFDDQFSVERPDGSNFTLKIRSTKLEDSAMYFCASSGQGGDQPQHFGDGTRLSIL.

The sample holds many counts of this clonotype. The CDR3 nucleotides read TGTGCCAGCAGCTTGTACGGACAGGGGCGAATCACCGGGGAGCTGTTTTTT. Its protein is CASSLYGQGRITGELFF. The rearrangement uses TRBV5-6 and TRBJ2-2; the match to TRBD1 covers 9 bases. The V segment lost 1 base and the J segment 4 bases; nucleotides outside the gene matches: 8. The CDR3 totals 17 residues. Germline values: CDR1 SGHDT, CDR2 YYEEEE.

This clonotype was observed a handful of times. V and J are TRBV13 and TRBJ2-7; 10 bases map to TRBD2. V gave up 2 bases and J gave up 2 bases; unmatched junction bases: 6. Germline V lookup: CDR1 PRHDT, CDR2 FYEKMQ (reference sequence). The CDR3 length is 16 residues. The CDR3 DNA follows: TGTGCCAGCAGCTTAACGACTAGCGGGTACACCTACGAGCAGTACTTC. Its translation: CASSLTTSGYTYEQYF. The full variable domain, in which reference TRBV13 and TRBJ2-7 provide the parts outside the CDR3, is AAGVIQSPRHLIKEKRETATLKCYPIPRHDTVYWYQQGPGQDPQFLISFYEKMQSDKGSIPDRFSAQQFSDYHSELNMSSLELGDSALYFCASSLTTSGYTYEQYFGPGTRLTVT.

This chain connects TRBV10-3 to TRBJ2-3; 14 bases agree with TRBD2. The V gene end was trimmed by 0 bases and the J gene end by 4 bases; junction bases not matched to a gene: 3. Looked up from germline, CDR1 is ENHRY and CDR2 is SYGVKD. The CDR3 covers 17 residues. Here the CDR3 reads CAISESRLAGGPDTQYF. In DNA, the CDR3 is TGTGCCATCAGTGAGTCGAGACTAGCGGGGGGGCCAGATACGCAGTATTTT.

V usage is TRBV6-1 and J usage is TRBJ2-2; the match to TRBD2 covers 11 bases. This CDR3 comprises 16 residues. V was clipped by 6 bases and J by 1 base; unmatched bases: 4. Germline V gene data show CDR1 as MNHNS and CDR2 as SASEGT. CDR3: CASRGGLAENTGELFF. The CDR3 nucleotides are TGTGCCAGCAGGGGGGGACTAGCGGAGAACACCGGGGAGCTGTTTTTT.

The rearrangement uses TRBV2 and TRBJ2-5; 10 bases fit TRBD1. CDR1 is SNHLY and CDR2 is FYNNEI in the germline V gene. The CDR3 is 14 residues long. The V and J ends lost 9 bases and 5 bases, in that order; junction bases with no gene match: 9. The CDR3 reads CASLIDRGRETQYF. The CDR3 coding sequence is TGTGCCAGTCTGATCGACAGGGGGCGGGAGACCCAGTACTTC.

Only a few counts were recorded for this clonotype. The rearrangement uses TRBV30 and TRBJ2-1; D is unclear. Looked up from germline, CDR1 is GTSNPN and CDR2 is SVGIG (reference sequence). The CDR3 is 10 residues long. Trimming took off 8 bases at V and 7 bases at J, with 9 bases between the two ends. CDR3 in amino acids: CARDGNEQFF. Here the CDR3 DNA reads TGTGCCCGCGATGGGAATGAGCAGTTCTTC.

The rearrangement joins TRBV9 to TRBJ2-5; no clear D gene. Between the trimmed V and J ends, which lost 0 bases and 0 bases, there was a span of 18 bases. This CDR3 is 18 amino acids long. Germline-derived CDR1 and CDR2 are SGDLS and YYNGEE. For the CDR3, the DNA is TGTGCCAGCAGCGTAGCTACTTCCGTCAGGCAGCACCAAGAGACCCAGTACTTC. Translation: CASSVATSVRQHQETQYF.

This clonotype was detected only a few times. V gene TRBV5-1 combines with J gene TRBJ2-1, with TRBD1 matching over 9 bases. There are 16 residues in the CDR3. Germline assignment: CDR1 SGHRS and CDR2 YFSETQ. The V gene end was trimmed by 2 bases and the J gene end by 4 bases; junction bases not matched to a gene: 7. CDR3 region: CASSFHRDRDYNEQFF. In DNA, the CDR3 is TGCGCCAGCAGCTTCCACCGGGACAGGGATTACAATGAGCAGTTCTTC. Full variable domain (remainder filled in from reference TRBV5-1 and TRBJ2-1): KAGVTQTPRYLIKTRGQQVTLSCSPISGHRSVSWYQQTPGQGLQFLFEYFSETQRNKGNFPGRFSGRQFSNSRSEMNVSTLELGDSALYLCASSFHRDRDYNEQFFGPGTRLTVL.

Only a few counts were recorded for this clonotype. The chain employs TRBV5-1 and TRBJ2-3; D is tentatively TRBD1 or TRBD2 (5 bases each). Per germline, CDR1 SGHRS and CDR2 YFSETQ. This CDR3 contains 15 residues. Deletions cut 0 bases from V and 1 base from J, with 9 bases between. CDR3 coding DNA: TGCGCCAGCAGCTTGGGGGACGTCGGCACAGATACGCAGTATTTT. Amino acids: CASSLGDVGTDTQYF.

This clonotype was seen only a few times. This chain uses TRBV2 with TRBJ2-4, with 7 nucleotides matching TRBD2. This CDR3 region has 16 residues. Looked up from germline, CDR1 is SNHLY and CDR2 is FYNNEI. V was clipped by 7 bases and J by 3 bases; unmatched bases: 12. For the CDR3, the DNA is TGTGCCAGCAACCCGGGACTACAGGTTGTCAAAAACATTCAGTACTTC. This sequence encodes CASNPGLQVVKNIQYF.

This clonotype was seen a few times. The chain joins TRBV5-4 to TRBJ2-1; 11 nucleotides line up with TRBD2. This CDR3 has 15 residues. V lost 4 bases, J lost 9 bases, and 9 bases stayed unmatched. Germline V lookup: CDR1 SGHNT, CDR2 YYREEE (reference sequence). CDR3 coding DNA: TGTGCCAGCAGCCATACTAGCGGGGGACCGATTGAGCAGTTCTTC. As protein: CASSHTSGGPIEQFF.

This clonotype was seen repeatedly, ten times or more. This chain joins TRBV20-1 and TRBJ2-5; 7 nucleotides line up with TRBD1. Trimming cost V 0 bases and J 2 bases; bases outside gene matches: 9. The germline CDR1 and CDR2 sequences are DFQATT and SNEGSKA (reference sequence). The CDR3 has 16 residues. The CDR3: CSARDHRTGDQETQYF. CDR3 nucleotide sequence: TGCAGTGCTAGAGATCATAGGACAGGCGATCAAGAGACCCAGTACTTC.

The CDR3 DNA sequence: TGCAGTGCTAGGTTCACTAGCGGGAGTTACGAGCAGTACTTC. Translation: CSARFTSGSYEQYF. The rearrangement joins TRBV20-1 to TRBJ2-7; TRBD2 matches 11 bases. The V and J ends lost 3 bases and 4 bases, in that order; junction bases with no gene match: 5. This CDR3 has 14 amino acids. CDR1 is DFQATT, CDR2 SNEGSKA, per germline (reference sequence).

This clonotype was recorded at least ten times. The chain employs TRBV7-9 and TRBJ1-3; D remains ambiguous. Looked up from germline, CDR1 is SEHNR and CDR2 is FQNEAQ (reference sequence). This CDR3 spans 14 amino acids. With 4 bases removed from V and 1 base from J, the gap between germline ends came to 8 bases. The CDR3 loop is CASSSQGSGNTIYF. The CDR3 DNA follows: TGTGCCAGCAGCTCGCAAGGGTCTGGAAACACCATATATTTT.

The chain joins TRBV5-1 to TRBJ1-2; D unresolved. The CDR3 has 15 amino acids. V was clipped by 4 bases and J by 0 bases, with 13 bases between them. Germline loops: CDR1 SGHRS, CDR2 YFSETQ. CDR3 protein: CASSLNMPANYGYTF. The CDR3 DNA reads as TGCGCCAGCAGCCTAAACATGCCGGCTAACTATGGCTACACCTTC.

This clonotype occurred many times. The chain has TRBV25-1 and TRBJ2-1; 11 bases are a match to TRBD2. The CDR3 contains 15 residues. Germline V CDR1 and CDR2: MGHDK, SYGVNS. Germline trimming cut 3 bases from V and 8 bases from J; bases unmatched to any gene: 6. The CDR3 DNA is TGTGCCAGCAGTGAGTCCAAACTAGCGGGAGATGAGCAGTTCTTC. Its translation: CASSESKLAGDEQFF.

This chain links TRBV3-1 with TRBJ2-1; TRBD1 is a possible D gene (6 bases). V was cut by 0 bases and J by 8 bases, with 11 bases left in between. Germline V gives CDR1 LGHDT, CDR2 YNNKEL (reference sequence). This CDR3 contains 14 residues. In DNA form, the CDR3 reads TGTGCCAGCAGCCAAGATGGTGGGGGCGATGAGCAGTTCTTC. Translation: CASSQDGGGDEQFF.

The chain combines TRBV20-1 with TRBJ2-4; tentatively, D is TRBD2 (7 bases). The V and J ends lost 8 bases and 2 bases respectively, with 22 bases between them. The germline V gene has CDR1 DFQATT and CDR2 SNEGSKA (reference sequence). The CDR3 consists of 16 residues. The CDR3 DNA is TGCAGTCTCGTCCGGGGGGCGCGTATGCCCAAAAACATTCAGTACTTC. Encoded protein: CSLVRGARMPKNIQYF.

This clonotype has ten or more counts. This chain uses TRBV7-3 with TRBJ2-1, with TRBD2 identical over 7 bases. With V trimmed by 1 base and J by 2 bases, 8 bases remained unmatched. CDR3 length: 17 amino acids. Germline V lookup: CDR1 SGHTA, CDR2 FQGTGA. The DNA for the CDR3 is TGTGCCAGCAGCTTAAGGGGCGGGGGTAGTCCCTACAATGAGCAGTTCTTC. It encodes CASSLRGGGSPYNEQFF.

This clonotype occurred many times. The chain recombines TRBV20-1 with TRBJ2-6, with D tentatively TRBD2 (5 bases). The CDR3 loop spans 16 amino acids. Trimming stripped 4 bases from V and 0 bases from J, with 13 bases between. The germline CDR1 and CDR2 sequences are DFQATT and SNEGSKA (reference sequence). The CDR3 DNA is TGCAGTGCTACACGGGGTTCCCTCTCTGGGGCCAACGTCCTGACTTTC. Encoded protein: CSATRGSLSGANVLTF.

The V gene is TRBV4-2, the J gene TRBJ1-1; D gene ambiguous. The CDR3 runs to 11 residues. The germline gives CDR1 LGHNA, CDR2 YNFKEQ. V gave up 4 bases and J gave up 7 bases, with 7 bases separating them. CDR3 nucleotide sequence: TGTGCCAGCAGCCTGGCAGATGAAGCTTTCTTT. Translating gives CASSLADEAFF.

Only a few counts were recorded for this clonotype. The rearrangement links TRBV27 to TRBJ2-3; possible D gene TRBD2, 6 bases. CDR1 is MNHEY, CDR2 SMNVEV, per germline (reference sequence). V was clipped by 5 bases and J by 4 bases, with 19 bases between them. This CDR3 spans 16 amino acids. CDR3 in amino acids: CASSTRGLEISDTQYF. CDR3 nucleotide sequence: TGTGCCAGCAGTACCCGGGGACTGGAGATATCAGATACGCAGTATTTT.

This clonotype was observed a handful of times. The V and J genes are TRBV6-2 or TRBV6-3 and TRBJ2-3; 11 nucleotides align to TRBD2. The CDR3 totals 15 residues. Germline trimming cut 7 bases from V and 1 base from J; bases unmatched to any gene: 4. Germline V gives CDR1 MNHEY, CDR2 SVGEGT. The DNA for the CDR3 is TGTGCCAGCAACGGACTAGCGGGCCGCACAGATACGCAGTATTTT. Its protein is CASNGLAGRTDTQYF.

This clonotype was recorded at least ten times. The chain recombines TRBV6-1 with TRBJ2-5; D is unclear. V was trimmed by 1 base and J by 5 bases, leaving 11 bases between them. CDR3 length equals 14 residues. Germline loops: CDR1 MNHNS, CDR2 SASEGT. CDR3 region: CASSEGPEVETQYF. As DNA, the CDR3 is TGTGCCAGCAGTGAAGGGCCTGAGGTCGAGACCCAGTACTTC.